The 4 T cell receptor beta chains below were found in one sample sequenced in a study of metastatic and nonmetastatic thyroid tumors. Treatment of any kind had been given to no patient before thyroid surgery. TCRdb used MiXCR to call clones anew from the PCR reads. The sample includes tens of thousands of clones, approximately 26% of them seen just once. Sequenced: blood. These receptor sequences come from a male donor with papillary thyroid cancer or a benign thyroid nodule (not recorded which). Some clones in this sample may be carry-over from other donors' samples.

In this sample, this clone turned up a few times. The chain is built from TRBV18 and TRBJ1-4, with D hard to call. There are 14 residues in the CDR3. Germline V CDR1 and CDR2: KGHSH, LQKENI. Trimming pared 4 bases from V and 8 bases from J, leaving 14 bases between. This chain's CDR3 is CASSQKGGNEKLFF. The CDR3 DNA reads as TGTGCCAGCTCACAAAAGGGTGGGAACGAAAAACTGTTTTTT.

The chain is built from TRBV11-1 and TRBJ2-2; unclear D gene. Germline V CDR1 and CDR2: SGHAT, FQDESV (reference sequence). The CDR3 loop spans 16 amino acids. Between the trimmed V and J ends, which lost 4 bases and 4 bases, there was a span of 16 bases. The CDR3: CASSSGGGVGTGELFF. In nucleotides, the CDR3 is TGTGCCAGCAGCTCCGGCGGTGGGGTGGGCACCGGGGAGCTGTTTTTT.

In this sample, this clone turned up many times. The V call is TRBV7-8, the J call TRBJ2-1; 10 bases agree with TRBD2. The V and J ends lost 3 bases and 10 bases, in that order; junction bases with no gene match: 9. Germline values: CDR1 SGHVS, CDR2 FQNEAQ. This CDR3 comprises 15 residues. CDR3 DNA sequence: TGTGCCAGCAGCTTTACGGCTAGCGGGAGACTAGAGCAGTTCTTC. It codes for CASSFTASGRLEQFF. The full variable domain, its missing parts supplied by reference TRBV7-8 and TRBJ2-1, is GAGVSQSPRYKVAKRGQDVALRCDPISGHVSLFWYQQALGQGPEFLTYFQNEAQLDKSGLPSDRFFAERPEGSVSTLKIQRTQQEDSAVYLCASSFTASGRLEQFFGPGTRLTVL.

There are a few counts of this clone. The chain uses TRBV27 and TRBJ2-7; the D gene is possibly TRBD1 (5 bases). This CDR3 has 14 amino acids. Germline CDR1 is MNHEY and CDR2 is SMNVEV (reference sequence). Trimming removed 2 bases from V and 5 bases from J, with 13 bases in between. In nucleotides, the CDR3 is TGTGCCAGCAGTTTAAATGGGAAGGGGAACGAGCAGTACTTC. Its translation: CASSLNGKGNEQYF.